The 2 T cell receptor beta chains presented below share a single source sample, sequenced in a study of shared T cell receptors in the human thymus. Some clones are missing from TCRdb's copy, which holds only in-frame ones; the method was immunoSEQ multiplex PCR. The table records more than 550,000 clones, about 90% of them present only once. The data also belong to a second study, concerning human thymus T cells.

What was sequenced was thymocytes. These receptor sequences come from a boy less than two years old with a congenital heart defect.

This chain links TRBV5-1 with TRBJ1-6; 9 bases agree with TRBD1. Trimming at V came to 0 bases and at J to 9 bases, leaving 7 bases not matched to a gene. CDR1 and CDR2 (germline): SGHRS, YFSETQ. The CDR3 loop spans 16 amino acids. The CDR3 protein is CASSLANRGLRSPLHF. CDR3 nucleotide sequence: TGCGCCAGCAGCTTGGCCAACAGGGGGCTTCGTTCACCCCTCCACTTT.

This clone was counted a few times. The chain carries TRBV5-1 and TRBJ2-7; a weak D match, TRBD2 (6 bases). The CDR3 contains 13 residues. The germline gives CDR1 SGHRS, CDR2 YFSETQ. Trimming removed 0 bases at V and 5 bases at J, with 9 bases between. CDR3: CASSLGRGHEQYF. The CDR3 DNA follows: TGCGCCAGCAGCTTGGGGAGGGGCCACGAGCAGTACTTC. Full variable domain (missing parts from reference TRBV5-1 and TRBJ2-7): KAGVTQTPRYLIKTRGQQVTLSCSPISGHRSVSWYQQTPGQGLQFLFEYFSETQRNKGNFPGRFSGRQFSNSRSEMNVSTLELGDSALYLCASSLGRGHEQYFGPGTRLTVT.